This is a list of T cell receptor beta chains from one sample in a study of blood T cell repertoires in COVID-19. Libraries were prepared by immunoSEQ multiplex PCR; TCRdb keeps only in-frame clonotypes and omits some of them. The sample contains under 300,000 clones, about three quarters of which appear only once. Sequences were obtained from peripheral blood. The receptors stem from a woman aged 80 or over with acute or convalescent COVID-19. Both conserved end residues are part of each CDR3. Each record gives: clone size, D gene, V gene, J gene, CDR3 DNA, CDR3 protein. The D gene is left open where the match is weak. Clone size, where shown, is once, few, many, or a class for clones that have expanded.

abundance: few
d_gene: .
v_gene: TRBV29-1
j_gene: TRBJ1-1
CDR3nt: TGCAGCGTTTGGACAACAATGAACACTGAAGCTTTCTTT
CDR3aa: CSVWTTMNTEAFF

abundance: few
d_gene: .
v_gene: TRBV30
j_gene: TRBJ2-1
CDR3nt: TGTGCCCGAGCGGCGACACTCTACAATGAGCAGTTCTTC
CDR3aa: CARAATLYNEQFF

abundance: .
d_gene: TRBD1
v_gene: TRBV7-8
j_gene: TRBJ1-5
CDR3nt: TGTGCCAGCAGCCCGGGACAGGGGGTCCTCTTAGGCAATCAGCCCCAGCATTTT
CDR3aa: CASSPGQGVLLGNQPQHF

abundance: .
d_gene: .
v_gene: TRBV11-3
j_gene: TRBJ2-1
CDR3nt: TGTGCCAGCAGCTTAAACCCAGAGCGCTACAATGAGCAGTTCTTC
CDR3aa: CASSLNPERYNEQFF

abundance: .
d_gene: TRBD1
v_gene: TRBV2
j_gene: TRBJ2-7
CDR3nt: TGTGCCAGCAGTCTGACAGGGGTTGGCTCCCTCGAGCAGTACTTC
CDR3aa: CASSLTGVGSLEQYF

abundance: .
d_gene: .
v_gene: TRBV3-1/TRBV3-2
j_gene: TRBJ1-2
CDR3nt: TGTGCCAGCAGCCAGACCCCAGGGAGGGGTGGCTACACCTTC
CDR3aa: CASSQTPGRGGYTF

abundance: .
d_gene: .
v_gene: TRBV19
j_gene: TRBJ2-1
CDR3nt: TGTGCCAGTAGTATCTCCCGGGGGAATGAGCAGTTCTTC
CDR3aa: CASSISRGNEQFF

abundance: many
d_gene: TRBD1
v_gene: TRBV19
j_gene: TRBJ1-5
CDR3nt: TGTGCCAGTAGTATTACCCGACAGGGCGGCCAGCCCCAGCATTTT
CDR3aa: CASSITRQGGQPQHF

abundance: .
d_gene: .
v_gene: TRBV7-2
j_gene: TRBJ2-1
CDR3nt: TGTGCCAGCATCGCAGGGTTTTTGGGCAATGAGCAGTTCTTC
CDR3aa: CASIAGFLGNEQFF

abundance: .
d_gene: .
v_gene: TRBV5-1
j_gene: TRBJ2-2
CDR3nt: TGCGCCAGCAGCTTCCAACACCGGGGAGCTGTTTTT
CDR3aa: CASSFQHRGAVF

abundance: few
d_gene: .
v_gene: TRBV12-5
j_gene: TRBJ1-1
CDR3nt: TGTGCTAGTGGTTTGGTACTAACGGGGAACACTGAAGCTTTCTTT
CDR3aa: CASGLVLTGNTEAFF

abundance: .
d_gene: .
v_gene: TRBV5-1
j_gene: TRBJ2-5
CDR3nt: TGCGCCAGCAGCTTGGCAACCGAGTTGAGGGAGACCCAGTACTTC
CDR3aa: CASSLATELRETQYF

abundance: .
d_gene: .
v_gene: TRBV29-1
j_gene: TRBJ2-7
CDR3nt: TGCAGCGTAGCAAACTACGAGCAGTACTTC
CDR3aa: CSVANYEQYF

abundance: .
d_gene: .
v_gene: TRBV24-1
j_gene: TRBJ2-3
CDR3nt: TGTGCCACCAGTGACACGGGATCTACAGATACGCAGTATTTT
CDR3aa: CATSDTGSTDTQYF

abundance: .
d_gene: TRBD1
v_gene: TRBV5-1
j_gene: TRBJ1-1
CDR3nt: TGCGCCAGCAGCTTTCGAGGGGGCAGGACTGAAGCTTTCTTT
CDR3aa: CASSFRGGRTEAFF

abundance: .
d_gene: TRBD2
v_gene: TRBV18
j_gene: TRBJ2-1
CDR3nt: TGTGCCAGCTCATCCACTAGCGGGGGGGCCTACAATGAGCAGTTCTTC
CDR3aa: CASSSTSGGAYNEQFF

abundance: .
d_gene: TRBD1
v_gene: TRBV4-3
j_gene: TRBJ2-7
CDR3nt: TGCGCCAGCCGGATTCAAGGACAGGGCCCCTACGAGCAGTACTTC
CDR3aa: CASRIQGQGPYEQYF

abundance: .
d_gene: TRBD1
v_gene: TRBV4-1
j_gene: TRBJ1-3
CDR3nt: TGCGCCAGCAGCCAAGATGGACAGGGGGCTGGAAACACCATATATTTT
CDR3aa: CASSQDGQGAGNTIYF

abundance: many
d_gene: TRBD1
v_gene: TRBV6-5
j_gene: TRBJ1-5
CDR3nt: TGTGCCAGCAGTTACGGGGCTCCAGGGGGTCATCAGCCCCAGCATTTT
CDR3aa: CASSYGAPGGHQPQHF

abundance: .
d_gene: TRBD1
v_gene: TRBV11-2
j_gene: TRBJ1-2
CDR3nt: TGTGCCAGCAGCTTAGGCCGGGACAGGGGAGGCTACACCTTC
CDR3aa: CASSLGRDRGGYTF

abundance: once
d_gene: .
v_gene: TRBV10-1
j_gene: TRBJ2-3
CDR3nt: TGCGCCAGCAGTCCGGGGTTGGGAGTGGGGACAGATACGCAGTATTTT
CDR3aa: CASSPGLGVGTDTQYF

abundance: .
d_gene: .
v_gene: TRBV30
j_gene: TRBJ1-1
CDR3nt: TGTGCCTGGAGCAGGGTGGTATGGACTGAAGCTTTCTTT
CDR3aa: CAWSRVVWTEAFF

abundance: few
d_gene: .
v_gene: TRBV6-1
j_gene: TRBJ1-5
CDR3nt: TGTGCCAGCAGTGAAGTAGTCACTCAGCCCCAGCATTTT
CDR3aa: CASSEVVTQPQHF

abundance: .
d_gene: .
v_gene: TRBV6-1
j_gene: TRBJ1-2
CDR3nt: TGTGCCAGCAGTGAAGTGGAGGGTCGCGGCTACACCTTC
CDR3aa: CASSEVEGRGYTF

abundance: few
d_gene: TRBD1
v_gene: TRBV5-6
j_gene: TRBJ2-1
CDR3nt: TGTGCCAGCAGCCTATTGCCAGGGGGCGAGTTCTTC
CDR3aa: CASSLLPGGEFF

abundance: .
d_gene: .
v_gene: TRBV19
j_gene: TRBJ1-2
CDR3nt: TGTGCCAGTAGTATCCGCAGGGTAGAAGCTAACTATGGCTACACCTTC
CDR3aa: CASSIRRVEANYGYTF

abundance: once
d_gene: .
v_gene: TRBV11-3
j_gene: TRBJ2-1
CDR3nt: TGTGCCAGCAGCCCGTGGGGGGGGCATGGCGATGAGCAGTTCTTC
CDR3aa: CASSPWGGHGDEQFF

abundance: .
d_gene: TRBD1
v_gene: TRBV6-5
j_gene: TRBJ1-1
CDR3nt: TGTGCCAGCAGTTACGGGACAGGTATTGAAGCTTTCTTT
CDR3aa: CASSYGTGIEAFF

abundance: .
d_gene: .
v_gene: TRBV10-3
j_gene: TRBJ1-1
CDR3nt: TGTGCCATCAGCCCCGACAGGAGACGTGAAGCTTTCTTT
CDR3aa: CAISPDRRREAFF

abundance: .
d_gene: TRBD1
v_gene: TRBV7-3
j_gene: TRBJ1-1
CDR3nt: TGTGCCAGCAGCTTAGGGACAGGGAGGGCTTTCTTT
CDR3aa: CASSLGTGRAFF

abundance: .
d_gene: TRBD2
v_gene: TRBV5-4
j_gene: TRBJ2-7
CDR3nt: TGTGCCAGCAGCAAGGGACTAGCGGGCCTGAGCTCCTACGAGCAGTACTTC
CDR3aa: CASSKGLAGLSSYEQYF

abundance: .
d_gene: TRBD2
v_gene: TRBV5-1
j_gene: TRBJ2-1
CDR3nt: TGCGCCAGCAGCTTCGACGGACTAGCGGGAGGGTCCTACAATGAGCAGTTCTTC
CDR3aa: CASSFDGLAGGSYNEQFF

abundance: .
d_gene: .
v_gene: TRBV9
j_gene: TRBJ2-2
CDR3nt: TGTGCCAGCAGCCCCTTAGGTGAGACTACCGGGGAGCTGTTTTTT
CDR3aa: CASSPLGETTGELFF

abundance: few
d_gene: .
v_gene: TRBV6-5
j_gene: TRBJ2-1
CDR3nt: TGTGCCAGCAGGAGTTCCTACAATGAGCAGTTCTTC
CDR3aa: CASRSSYNEQFF

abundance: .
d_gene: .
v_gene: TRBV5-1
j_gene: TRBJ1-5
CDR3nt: TGCGCCAGCAGCTTGGGCAGTAACAATCAGCCCCAGCATTTT
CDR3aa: CASSLGSNNQPQHF

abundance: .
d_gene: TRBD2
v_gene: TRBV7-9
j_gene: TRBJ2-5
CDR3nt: TGTGCCAGCAGCCCGACGACTTCCATCCTAGCGGGGGGGCGGGAGACCCAGTACTTC
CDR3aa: CASSPTTSILAGGRETQYF

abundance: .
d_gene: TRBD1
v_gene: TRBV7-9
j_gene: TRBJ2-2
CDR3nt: TGTGCCAGCAGCGACACGGACAGGGACACCGGGGAGCTGTTTTTT
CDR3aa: CASSDTDRDTGELFF

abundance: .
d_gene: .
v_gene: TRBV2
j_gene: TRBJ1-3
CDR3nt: TGTGCCAGCGTACGGGAGGGATCAGGAAACACCATATATTTT
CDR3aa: CASVREGSGNTIYF

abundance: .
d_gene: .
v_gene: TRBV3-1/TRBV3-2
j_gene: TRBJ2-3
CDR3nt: TGTGCCAGCAGCCAAGGGGGGCAAGGGCAGTATTTT
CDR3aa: CASSQGGQGQYF

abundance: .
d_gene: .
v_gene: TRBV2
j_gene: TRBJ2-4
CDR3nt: TGTGCCAGCAGTGGGGACTGGGGATTAAACATTCAGTACTTC
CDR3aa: CASSGDWGLNIQYF

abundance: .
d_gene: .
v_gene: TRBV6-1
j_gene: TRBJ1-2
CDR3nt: TGTGCCAGCAGTGAAGGGGGGGGCGCGATCTATGGCTACACCTTC
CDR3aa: CASSEGGGAIYGYTF